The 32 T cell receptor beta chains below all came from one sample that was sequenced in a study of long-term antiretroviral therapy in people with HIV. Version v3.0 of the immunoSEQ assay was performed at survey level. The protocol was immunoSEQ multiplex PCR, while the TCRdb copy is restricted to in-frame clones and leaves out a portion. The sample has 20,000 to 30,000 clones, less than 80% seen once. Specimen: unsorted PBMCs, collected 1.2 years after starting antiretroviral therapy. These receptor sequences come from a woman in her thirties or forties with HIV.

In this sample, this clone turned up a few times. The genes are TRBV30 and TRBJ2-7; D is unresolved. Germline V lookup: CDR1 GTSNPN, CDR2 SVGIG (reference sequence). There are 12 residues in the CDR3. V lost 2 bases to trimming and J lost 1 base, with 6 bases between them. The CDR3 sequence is CAWSPLSYEQYF. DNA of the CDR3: TGTGCCTGGAGTCCCTTGTCCTACGAGCAGTACTTC.

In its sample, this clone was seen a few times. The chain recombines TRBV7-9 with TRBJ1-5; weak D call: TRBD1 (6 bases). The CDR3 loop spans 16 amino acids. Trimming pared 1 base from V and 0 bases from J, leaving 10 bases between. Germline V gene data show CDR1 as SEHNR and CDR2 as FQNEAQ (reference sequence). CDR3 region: CASSLGGHYSNQPQHF. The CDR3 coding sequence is TGTGCCAGCAGCTTAGGGGGACACTATAGCAATCAGCCCCAGCATTTT.

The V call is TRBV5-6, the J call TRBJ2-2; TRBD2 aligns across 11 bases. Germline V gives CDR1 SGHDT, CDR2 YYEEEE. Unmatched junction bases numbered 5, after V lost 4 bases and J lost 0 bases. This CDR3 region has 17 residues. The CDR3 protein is CASSHELAGANTGELFF. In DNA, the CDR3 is TGTGCCAGCAGCCACGAACTAGCGGGAGCGAACACCGGGGAGCTGTTTTTT.

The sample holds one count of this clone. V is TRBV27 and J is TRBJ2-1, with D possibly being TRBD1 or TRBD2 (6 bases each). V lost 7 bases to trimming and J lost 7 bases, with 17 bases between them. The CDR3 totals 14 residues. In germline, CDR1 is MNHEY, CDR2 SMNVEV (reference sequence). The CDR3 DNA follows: TGTGCCAGCACTTGGGGGGCTAGGGGGAATGAGCAGTTCTTC. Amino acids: CASTWGARGNEQFF.

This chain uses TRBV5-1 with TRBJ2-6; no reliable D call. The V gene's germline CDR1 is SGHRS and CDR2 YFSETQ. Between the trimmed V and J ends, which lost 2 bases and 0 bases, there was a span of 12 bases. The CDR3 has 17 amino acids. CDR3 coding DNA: TGCGCCAGCAGCTTCGCAACCAGTAGCTCTGGGGCCAACGTCCTGACTTTC. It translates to CASSFATSSSGANVLTF. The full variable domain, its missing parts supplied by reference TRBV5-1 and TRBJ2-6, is KAGVTQTPRYLIKTRGQQVTLSCSPISGHRSVSWYQQTPGQGLQFLFEYFSETQRNKGNFPGRFSGRQFSNSRSEMNVSTLELGDSALYLCASSFATSSSGANVLTFGAGSRLTVL.

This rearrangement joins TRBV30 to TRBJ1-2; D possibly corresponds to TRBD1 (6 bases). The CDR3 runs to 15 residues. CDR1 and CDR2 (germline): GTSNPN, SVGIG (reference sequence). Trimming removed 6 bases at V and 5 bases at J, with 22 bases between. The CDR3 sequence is CACLNAQGLLYGYTF. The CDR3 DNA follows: TGTGCCTGTCTAAACGCACAGGGCCTGTTGTATGGCTACACCTTC.

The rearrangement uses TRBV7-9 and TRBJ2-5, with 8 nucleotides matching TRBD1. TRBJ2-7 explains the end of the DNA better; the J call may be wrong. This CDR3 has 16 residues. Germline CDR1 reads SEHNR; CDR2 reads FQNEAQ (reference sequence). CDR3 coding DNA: TGTGCCAGCAGCCCTAGGGACAGGTTGGTAACCTACGAGCAGTACTTC. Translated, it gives CASSPRDRLVTYEQYF.

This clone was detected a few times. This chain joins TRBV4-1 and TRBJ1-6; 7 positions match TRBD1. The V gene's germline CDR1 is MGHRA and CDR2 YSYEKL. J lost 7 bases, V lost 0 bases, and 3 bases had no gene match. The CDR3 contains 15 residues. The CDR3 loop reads CASSQEGTANSPLHF. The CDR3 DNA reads TGCGCCAGCAGCCAAGAAGGGACAGCGAATTCACCCCTCCACTTT.

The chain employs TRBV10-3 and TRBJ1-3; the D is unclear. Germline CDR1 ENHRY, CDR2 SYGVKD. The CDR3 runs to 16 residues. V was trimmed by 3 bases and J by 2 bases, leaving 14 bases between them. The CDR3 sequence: CAISDNRGRTGNTIYF. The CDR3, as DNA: TGTGCCATCAGTGATAATAGAGGGAGGACTGGAAACACCATATATTTT.

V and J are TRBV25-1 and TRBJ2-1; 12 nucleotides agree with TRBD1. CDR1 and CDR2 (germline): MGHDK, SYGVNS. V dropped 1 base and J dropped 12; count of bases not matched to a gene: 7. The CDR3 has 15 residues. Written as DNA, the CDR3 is TGTGCCAGCAGTGAATGGGACAGGGGGCTGGGTGGGCAGTTCTTC. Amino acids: CASSEWDRGLGGQFF. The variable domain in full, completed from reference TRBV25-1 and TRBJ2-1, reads EADIYQTPRYLVIGTGKKITLECSQTMGHDKMYWYQQDPGMELHLIHYSYGVNSTEKGDLSSESTVSRIRTEHFPLTLESARPSHTSQYLCASSEWDRGLGGQFFGPGTRLTVL.

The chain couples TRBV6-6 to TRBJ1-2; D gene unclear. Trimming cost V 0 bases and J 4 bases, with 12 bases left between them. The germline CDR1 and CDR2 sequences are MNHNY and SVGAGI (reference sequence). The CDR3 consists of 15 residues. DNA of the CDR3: TGTGCCAGCAGTTACTCCGATCCTAGGGCCTATGGCTACACCTTC. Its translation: CASSYSDPRAYGYTF.

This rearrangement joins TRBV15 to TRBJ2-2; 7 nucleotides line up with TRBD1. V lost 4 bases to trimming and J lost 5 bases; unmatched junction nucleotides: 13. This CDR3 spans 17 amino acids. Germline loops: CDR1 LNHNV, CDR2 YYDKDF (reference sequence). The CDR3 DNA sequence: TGTGCCACCAGCAAAGGCGTCGGGACAGAGATTACCGGGGAGCTGTTTTTT. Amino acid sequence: CATSKGVGTEITGELFF.

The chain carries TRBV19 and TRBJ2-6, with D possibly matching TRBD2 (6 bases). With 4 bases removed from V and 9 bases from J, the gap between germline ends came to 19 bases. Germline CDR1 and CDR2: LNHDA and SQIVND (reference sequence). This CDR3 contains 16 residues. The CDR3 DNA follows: TGTGCCAGTAGTAACCGGAGGGACTCGCTCTTCAACGTCCTGACTTTC. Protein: CASSNRRDSLFNVLTF.

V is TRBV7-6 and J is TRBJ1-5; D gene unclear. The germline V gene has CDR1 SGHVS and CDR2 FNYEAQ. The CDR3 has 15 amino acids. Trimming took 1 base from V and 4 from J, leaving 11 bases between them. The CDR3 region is CASSLDGRGNQPQHF. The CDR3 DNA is TGTGCCAGCAGCTTAGACGGGCGAGGGAATCAGCCCCAGCATTTT.

This chain's CDR3 is CASSRLTGEKLFF. The CDR3 DNA reads TGTGCCAGCAGTCGACTGACAGGGGAAAAACTGTTTTTT. The chain couples TRBV6-5 to TRBJ1-4; 7 bases agree with TRBD1. This CDR3 region has 13 residues. Germline V lookup: CDR1 MNHEY, CDR2 SVGAGI. V trimming: 5 bases; J trimming: 8 bases; junction bases outside the gene matches: 5.

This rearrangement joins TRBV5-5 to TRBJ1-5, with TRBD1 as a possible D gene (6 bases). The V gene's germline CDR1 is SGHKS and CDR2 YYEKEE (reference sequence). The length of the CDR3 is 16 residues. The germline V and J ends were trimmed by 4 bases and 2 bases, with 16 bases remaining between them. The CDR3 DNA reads TGTGCCAGCAGCACTGGTGGGGGCGCGGGCAATCAGCCCCAGCATTTT. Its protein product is CASSTGGGAGNQPQHF.

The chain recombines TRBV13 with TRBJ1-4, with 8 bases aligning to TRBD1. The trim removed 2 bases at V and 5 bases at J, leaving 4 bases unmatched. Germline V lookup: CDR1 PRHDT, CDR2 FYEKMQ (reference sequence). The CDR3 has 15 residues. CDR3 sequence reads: CASSLNRGKNEKLFF. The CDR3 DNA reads TGTGCCAGCAGCTTAAACAGGGGGAAAAATGAAAAACTGTTTTTT.

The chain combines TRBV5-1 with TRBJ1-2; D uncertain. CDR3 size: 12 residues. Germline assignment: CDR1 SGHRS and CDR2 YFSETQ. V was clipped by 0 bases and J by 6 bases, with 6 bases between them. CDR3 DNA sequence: TGCGCCAGCAGCTTGGAAGGGAATGGCTACACCTTC. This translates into CASSLEGNGYTF.

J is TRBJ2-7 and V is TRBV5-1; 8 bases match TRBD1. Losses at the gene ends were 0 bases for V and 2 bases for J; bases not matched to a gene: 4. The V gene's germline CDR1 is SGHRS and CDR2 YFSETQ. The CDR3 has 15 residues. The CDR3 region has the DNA TGCGCCAGCAGCTTGGGGTGGACAGGGACCTACGAGCAGTACTTC. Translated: CASSLGWTGTYEQYF.

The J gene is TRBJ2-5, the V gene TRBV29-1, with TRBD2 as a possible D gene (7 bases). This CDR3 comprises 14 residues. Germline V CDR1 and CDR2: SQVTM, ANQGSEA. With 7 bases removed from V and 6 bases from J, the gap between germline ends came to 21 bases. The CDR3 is CSARAGAASQTQYF. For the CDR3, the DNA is TGCAGCGCACGTGCGGGGGCAGCCAGCCAGACCCAGTACTTC.

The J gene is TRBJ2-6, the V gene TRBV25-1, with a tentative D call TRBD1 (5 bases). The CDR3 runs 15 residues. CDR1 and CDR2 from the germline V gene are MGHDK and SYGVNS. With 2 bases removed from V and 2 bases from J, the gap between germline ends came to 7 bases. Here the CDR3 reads CASSEPRAGANVLTF. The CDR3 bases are TGTGCCAGCAGTGAACCCAGGGCTGGGGCCAACGTCCTGACTTTC.

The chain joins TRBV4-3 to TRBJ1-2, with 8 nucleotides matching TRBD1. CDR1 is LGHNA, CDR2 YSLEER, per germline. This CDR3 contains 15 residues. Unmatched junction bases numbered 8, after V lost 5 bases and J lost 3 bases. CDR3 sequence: CASSIRTGWDYGYTF. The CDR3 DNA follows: TGCGCCAGCAGCATACGGACAGGGTGGGACTATGGCTACACCTTC.

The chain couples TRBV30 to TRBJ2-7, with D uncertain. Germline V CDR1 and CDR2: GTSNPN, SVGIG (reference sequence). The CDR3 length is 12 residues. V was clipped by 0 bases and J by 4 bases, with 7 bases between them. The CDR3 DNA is TGTGCCTGGAGTGTGGTTTCATACGAGCAGTACTTC. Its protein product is CAWSVVSYEQYF.

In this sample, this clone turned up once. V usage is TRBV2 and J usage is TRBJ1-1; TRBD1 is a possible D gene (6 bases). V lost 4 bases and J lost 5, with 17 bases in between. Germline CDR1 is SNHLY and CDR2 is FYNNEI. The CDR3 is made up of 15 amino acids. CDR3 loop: CASSGRGAVGTEAFF. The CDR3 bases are TGTGCCAGCAGTGGGCGGGGGGCAGTCGGAACTGAAGCTTTCTTT.

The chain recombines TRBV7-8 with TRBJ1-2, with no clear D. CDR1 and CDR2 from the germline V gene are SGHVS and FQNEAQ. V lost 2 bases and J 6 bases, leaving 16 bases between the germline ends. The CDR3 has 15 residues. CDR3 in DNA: TGTGCCAGCAGCTTATTTTCAAGCCTTTTCAATGGCTACACCTTC. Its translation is CASSLFSSLFNGYTF.

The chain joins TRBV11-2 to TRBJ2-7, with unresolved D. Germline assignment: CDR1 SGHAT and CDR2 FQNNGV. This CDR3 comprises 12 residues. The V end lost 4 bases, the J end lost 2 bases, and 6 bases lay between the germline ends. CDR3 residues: CASSSGTYEQYF. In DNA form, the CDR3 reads TGTGCCAGCAGCTCTGGTACCTACGAGCAGTACTTC.

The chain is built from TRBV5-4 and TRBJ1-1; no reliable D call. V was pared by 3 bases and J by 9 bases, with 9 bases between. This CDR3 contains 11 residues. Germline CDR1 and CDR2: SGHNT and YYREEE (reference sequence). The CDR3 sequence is CASSSNLKAFF. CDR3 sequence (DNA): TGTGCCAGCAGCTCGAATTTGAAAGCTTTCTTT.

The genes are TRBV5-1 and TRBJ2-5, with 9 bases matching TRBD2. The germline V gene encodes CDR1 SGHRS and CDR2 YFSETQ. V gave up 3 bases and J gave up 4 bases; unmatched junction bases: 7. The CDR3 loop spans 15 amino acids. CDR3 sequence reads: CASSWLAGVGETQYF. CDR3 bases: TGCGCCAGCAGCTGGTTAGCGGGAGTCGGAGAGACCCAGTACTTC.

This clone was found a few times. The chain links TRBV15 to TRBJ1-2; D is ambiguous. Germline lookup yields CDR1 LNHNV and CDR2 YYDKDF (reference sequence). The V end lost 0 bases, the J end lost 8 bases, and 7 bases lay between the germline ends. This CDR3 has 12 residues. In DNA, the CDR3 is TGTGCCACCAGCAGAGATGAGTACGGCTACACCTTC. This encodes CATSRDEYGYTF.

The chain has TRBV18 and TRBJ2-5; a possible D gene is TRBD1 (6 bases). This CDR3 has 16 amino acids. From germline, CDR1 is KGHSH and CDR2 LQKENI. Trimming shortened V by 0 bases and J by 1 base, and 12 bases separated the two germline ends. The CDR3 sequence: CASSPPPGESQETQYF. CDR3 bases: TGTGCCAGCTCACCACCCCCAGGGGAGAGCCAAGAGACCCAGTACTTC.

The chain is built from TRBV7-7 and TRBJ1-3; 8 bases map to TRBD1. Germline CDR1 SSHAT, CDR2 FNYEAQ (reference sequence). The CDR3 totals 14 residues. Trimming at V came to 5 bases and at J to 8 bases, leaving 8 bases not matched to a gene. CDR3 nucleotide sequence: TGTGCCAGCAGCCTCGGACAGGGTACGGACACCATATATTTT. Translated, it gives CASSLGQGTDTIYF.

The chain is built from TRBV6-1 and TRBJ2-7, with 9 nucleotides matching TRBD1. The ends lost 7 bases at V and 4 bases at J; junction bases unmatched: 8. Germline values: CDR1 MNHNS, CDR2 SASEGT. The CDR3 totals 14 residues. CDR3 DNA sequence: TGTGCCAGCAAAGGAGGACAGGGGACGTACGAGCAGTACTTC. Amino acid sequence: CASKGGQGTYEQYF.